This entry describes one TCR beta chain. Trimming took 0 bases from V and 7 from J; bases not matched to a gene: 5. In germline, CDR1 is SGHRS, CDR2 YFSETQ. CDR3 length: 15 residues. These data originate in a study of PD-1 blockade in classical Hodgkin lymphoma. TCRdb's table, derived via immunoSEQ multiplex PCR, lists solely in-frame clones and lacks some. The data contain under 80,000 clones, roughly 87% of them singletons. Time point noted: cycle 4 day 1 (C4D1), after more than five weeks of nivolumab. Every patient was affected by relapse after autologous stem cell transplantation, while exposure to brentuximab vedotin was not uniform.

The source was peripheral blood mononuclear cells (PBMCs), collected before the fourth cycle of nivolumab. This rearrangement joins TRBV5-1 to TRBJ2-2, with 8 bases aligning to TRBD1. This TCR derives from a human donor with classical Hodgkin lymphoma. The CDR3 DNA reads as TGCGCCAGCAGCTTGGCCGCAGGGGGCGGCGGGGAGCTGTTTTTT. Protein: CASSLAAGGGGELFF.